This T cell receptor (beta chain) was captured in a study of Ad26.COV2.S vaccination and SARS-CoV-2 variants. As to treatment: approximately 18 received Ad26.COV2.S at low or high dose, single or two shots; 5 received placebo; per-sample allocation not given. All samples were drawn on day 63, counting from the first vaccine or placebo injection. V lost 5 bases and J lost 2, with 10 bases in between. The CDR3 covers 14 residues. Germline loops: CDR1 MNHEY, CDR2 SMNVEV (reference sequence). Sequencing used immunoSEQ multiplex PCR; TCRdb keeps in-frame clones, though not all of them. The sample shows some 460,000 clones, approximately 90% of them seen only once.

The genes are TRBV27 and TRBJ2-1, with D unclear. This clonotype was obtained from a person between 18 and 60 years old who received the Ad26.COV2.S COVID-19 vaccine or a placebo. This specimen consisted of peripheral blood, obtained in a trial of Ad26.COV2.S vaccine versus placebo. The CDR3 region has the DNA TGTGCCAGCAGTCGTCTGGGGACCTACAATGAGCAGTTCTTC. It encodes CASSRLGTYNEQFF.